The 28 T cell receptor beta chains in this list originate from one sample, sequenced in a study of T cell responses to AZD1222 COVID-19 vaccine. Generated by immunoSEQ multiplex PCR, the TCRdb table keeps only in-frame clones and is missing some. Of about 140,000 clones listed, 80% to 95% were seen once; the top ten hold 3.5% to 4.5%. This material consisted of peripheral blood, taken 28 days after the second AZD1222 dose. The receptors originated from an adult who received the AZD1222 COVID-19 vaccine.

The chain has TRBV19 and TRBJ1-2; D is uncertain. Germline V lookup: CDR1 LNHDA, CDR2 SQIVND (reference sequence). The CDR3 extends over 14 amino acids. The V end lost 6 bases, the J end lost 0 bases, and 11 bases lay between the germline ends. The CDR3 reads CASRRPKSNYGYTF. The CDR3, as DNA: TGTGCCAGTAGGCGACCTAAATCTAACTATGGCTACACCTTC.

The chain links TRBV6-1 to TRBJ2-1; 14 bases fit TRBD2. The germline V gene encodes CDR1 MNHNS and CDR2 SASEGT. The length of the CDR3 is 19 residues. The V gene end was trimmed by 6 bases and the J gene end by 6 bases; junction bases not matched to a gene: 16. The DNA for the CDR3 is TGTGCCAGCAGCGAATGGGCCCAGGGACTAGCGGGAGTGAGCAATGAGCAGTTCTTC. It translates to CASSEWAQGLAGVSNEQFF.

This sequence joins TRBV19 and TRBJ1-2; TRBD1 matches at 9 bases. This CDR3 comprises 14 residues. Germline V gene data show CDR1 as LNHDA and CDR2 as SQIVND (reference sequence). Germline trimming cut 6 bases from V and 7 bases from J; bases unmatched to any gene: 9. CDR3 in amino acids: CASRTTGTGSGYTF. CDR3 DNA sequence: TGTGCCAGTAGAACCACCGGGACAGGGAGTGGCTACACCTTC.

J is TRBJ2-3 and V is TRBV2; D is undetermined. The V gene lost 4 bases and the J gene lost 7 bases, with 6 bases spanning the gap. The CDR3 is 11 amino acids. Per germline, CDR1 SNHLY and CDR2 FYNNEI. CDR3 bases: TGTGCCAGCAGTGGAGAGTATACGCAGTATTTT. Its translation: CASSGEYTQYF.

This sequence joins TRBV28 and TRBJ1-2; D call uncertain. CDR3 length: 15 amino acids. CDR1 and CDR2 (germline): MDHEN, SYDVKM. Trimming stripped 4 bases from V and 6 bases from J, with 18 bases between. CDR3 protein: CASSSRPVEGNGYTF. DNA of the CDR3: TGTGCCAGCAGTTCCCGCCCCGTGGAAGGGAATGGCTACACCTTC.

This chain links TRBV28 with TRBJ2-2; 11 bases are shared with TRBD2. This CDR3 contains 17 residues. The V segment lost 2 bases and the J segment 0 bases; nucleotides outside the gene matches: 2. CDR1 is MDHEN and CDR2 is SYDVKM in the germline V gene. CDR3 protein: CASSLGTSGPNTGELFF. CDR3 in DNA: TGTGCCAGCAGTTTAGGGACTAGCGGACCGAACACCGGGGAGCTGTTTTTT.

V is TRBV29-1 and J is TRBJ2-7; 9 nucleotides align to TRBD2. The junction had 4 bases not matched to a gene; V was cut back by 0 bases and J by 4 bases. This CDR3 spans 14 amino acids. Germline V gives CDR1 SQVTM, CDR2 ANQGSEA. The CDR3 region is CSVEEPTSGYEQYF. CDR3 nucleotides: TGCAGCGTTGAAGAACCGACTAGCGGTTACGAGCAGTACTTC.

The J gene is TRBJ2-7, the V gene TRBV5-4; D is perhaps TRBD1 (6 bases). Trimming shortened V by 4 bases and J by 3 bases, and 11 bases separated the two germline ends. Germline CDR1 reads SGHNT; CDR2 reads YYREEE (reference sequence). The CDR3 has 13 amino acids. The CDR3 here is CASSAQGGYEQYF. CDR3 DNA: TGTGCCAGCAGCGCTCAAGGGGGCTACGAGCAGTACTTC.

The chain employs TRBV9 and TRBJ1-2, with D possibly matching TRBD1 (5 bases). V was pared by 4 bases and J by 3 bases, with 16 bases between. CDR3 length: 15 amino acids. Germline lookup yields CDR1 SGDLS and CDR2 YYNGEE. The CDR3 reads CASSSQDGGDYGYTF. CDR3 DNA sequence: TGTGCCAGCAGCTCCCAAGACGGGGGTGACTATGGCTACACCTTC.

CDR3 protein: CASSTPHSYNSPLHF. The CDR3 coding sequence is TGTGCCAGCAGTACCCCTCACTCCTATAATTCACCCCTCCACTTT. The gene calls are TRBV6-5 and TRBJ1-6; the D is unclear. Trimming cost V 5 bases and J 0 bases, with 8 bases left between them. CDR3 length: 15 amino acids. Germline CDR1 and CDR2: MNHEY and SVGAGI.

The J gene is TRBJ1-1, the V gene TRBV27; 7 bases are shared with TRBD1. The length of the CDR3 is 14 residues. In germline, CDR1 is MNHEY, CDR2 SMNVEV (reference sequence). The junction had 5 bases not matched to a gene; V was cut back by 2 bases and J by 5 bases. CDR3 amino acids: CASSLRGGQTEAFF. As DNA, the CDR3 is TGTGCCAGCAGTTTACGAGGGGGCCAAACTGAAGCTTTCTTT.

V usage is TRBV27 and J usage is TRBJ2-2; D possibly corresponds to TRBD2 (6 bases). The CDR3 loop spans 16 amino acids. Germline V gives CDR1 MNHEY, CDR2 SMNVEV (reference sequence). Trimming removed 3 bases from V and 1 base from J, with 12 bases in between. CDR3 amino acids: CASSFFGGRNTGELFF. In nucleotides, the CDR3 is TGTGCCAGCAGTTTCTTTGGGGGGAGGAACACCGGGGAGCTGTTTTTT.

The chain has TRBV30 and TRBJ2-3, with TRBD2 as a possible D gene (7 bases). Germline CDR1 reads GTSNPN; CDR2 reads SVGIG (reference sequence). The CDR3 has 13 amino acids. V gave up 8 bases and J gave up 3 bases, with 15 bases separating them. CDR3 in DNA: TGTGCCGGGGGAGGGGGGGTAACAGATACGCAGTATTTT. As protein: CAGGGGVTDTQYF.

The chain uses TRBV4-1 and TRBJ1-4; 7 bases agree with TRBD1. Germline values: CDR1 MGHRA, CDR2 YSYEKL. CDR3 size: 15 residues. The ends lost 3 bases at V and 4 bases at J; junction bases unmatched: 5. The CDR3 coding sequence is TGCGCCAGCAGCCACCCGACAGGGTTTAATGAAAAACTGTTTTTT. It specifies CASSHPTGFNEKLFF.

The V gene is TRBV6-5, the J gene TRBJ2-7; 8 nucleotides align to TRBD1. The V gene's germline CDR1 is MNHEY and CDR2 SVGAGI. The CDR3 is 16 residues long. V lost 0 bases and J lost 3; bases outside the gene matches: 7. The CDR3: CASSYSSGQVFYEQYF. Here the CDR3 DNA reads TGTGCCAGCAGTTACTCGTCGGGACAGGTCTTCTACGAGCAGTACTTC.

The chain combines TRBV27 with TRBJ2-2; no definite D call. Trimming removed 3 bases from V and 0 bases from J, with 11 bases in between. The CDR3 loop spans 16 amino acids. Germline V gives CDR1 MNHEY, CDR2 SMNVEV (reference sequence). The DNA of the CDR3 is TGTGCCAGCAGTTTCGGCGGCACAGCGAACACCGGGGAGCTGTTTTTT. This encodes CASSFGGTANTGELFF.

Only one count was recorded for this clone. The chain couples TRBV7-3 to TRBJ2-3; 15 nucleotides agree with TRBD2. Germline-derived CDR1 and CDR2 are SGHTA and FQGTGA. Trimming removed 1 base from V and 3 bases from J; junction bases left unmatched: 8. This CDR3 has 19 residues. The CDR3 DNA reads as TGTGCCAGCAGCTTAATATGGGGACTAGCGGGAGGAGATACAGATACGCAGTATTTT. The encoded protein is CASSLIWGLAGGDTDTQYF.

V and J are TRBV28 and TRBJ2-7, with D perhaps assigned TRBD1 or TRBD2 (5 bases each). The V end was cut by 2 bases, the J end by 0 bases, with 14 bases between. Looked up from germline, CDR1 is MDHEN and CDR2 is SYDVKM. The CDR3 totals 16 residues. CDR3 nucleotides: TGTGCCAGCAGTTTACTTGGGACGACCAGCTCCTACGAGCAGTACTTC. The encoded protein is CASSLLGTTSSYEQYF. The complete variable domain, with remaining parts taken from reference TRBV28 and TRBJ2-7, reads DVKVTQSSRYLVKRTGEKVFLECVQDMDHENMFWYRQDPGLGLRLIYFSYDVKMKEKGDIPEGYSVSREKKERFSLILESASTNQTSMYLCASSLLGTTSSYEQYFGPGTRLTVT.

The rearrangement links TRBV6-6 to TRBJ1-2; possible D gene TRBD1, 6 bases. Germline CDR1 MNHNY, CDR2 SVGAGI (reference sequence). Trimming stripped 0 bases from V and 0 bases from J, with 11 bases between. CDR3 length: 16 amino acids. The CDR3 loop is CASSYSAGETNYGYTF. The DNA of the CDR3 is TGTGCCAGCAGTTACTCGGCAGGGGAAACTAACTATGGCTACACCTTC.

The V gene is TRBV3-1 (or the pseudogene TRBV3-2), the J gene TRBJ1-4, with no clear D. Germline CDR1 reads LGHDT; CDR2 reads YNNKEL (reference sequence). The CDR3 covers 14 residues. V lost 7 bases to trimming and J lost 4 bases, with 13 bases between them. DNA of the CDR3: TGTGCCAGCACCTCGGGAGGGTTTAATGAAAAACTGTTTTTT. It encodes CASTSGGFNEKLFF.

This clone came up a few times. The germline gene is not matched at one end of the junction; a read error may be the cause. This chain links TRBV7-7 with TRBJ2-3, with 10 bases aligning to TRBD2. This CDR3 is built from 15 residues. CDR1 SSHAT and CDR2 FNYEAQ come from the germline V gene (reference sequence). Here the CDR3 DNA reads TGTGCTAGCAGCCCGGAACGAGCGGGAGGGGATACGCAGTATTTT. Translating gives CASSPERAGGDTQYF.

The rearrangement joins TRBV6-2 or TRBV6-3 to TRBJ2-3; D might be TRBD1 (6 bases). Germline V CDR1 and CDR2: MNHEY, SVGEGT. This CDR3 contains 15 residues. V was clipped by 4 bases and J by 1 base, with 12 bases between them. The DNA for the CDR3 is TGTGCCAGCAGTTTCCGACAGGTTCGCACAGATACGCAGTATTTT. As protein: CASSFRQVRTDTQYF.

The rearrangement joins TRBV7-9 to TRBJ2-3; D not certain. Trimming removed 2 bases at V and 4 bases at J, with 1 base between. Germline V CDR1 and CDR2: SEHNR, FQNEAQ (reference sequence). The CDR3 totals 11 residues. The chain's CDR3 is CASSLSDTQYF. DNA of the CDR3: TGTGCCAGCAGCTTATCAGATACGCAGTATTTT.

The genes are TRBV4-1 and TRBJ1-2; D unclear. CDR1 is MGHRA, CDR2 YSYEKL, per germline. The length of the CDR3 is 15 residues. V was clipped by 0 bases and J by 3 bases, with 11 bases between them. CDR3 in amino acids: CASSQETLQYYGYTF. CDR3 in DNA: TGCGCCAGCAGCCAAGAGACACTGCAGTACTATGGCTACACCTTC.

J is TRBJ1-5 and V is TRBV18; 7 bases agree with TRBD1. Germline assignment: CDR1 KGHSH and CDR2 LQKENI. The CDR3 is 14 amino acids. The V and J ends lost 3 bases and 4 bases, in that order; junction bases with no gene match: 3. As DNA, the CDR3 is TGTGCCAGCTCACCTGGACAGGCTAATCAGCCCCAGCATTTT. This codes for CASSPGQANQPQHF.

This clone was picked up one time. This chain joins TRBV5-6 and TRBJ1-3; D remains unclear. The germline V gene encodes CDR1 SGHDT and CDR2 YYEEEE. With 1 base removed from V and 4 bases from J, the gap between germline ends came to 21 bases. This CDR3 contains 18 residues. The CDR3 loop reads CASSLRDSGLKEGNTIYF. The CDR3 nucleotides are TGTGCCAGCAGCTTGAGGGATTCGGGCCTTAAGGAGGGAAACACCATATATTTT. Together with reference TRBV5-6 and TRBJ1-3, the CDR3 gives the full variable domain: DAGVTQSPTHLIKTRGQQVTLRCSPKSGHDTVSWYQQALGQGPQFIFQYYEEEERQRGNFPDRFSGHQFPNYSSELNVNALLLGDSALYLCASSLRDSGLKEGNTIYFGEGSWLTVV.

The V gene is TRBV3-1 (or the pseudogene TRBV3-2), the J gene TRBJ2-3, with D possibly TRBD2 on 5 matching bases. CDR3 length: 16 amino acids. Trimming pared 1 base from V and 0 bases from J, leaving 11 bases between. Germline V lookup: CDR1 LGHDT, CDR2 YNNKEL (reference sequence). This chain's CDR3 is CASSQGLAASTDTQYF. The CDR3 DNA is TGTGCCAGCAGCCAAGGCCTAGCTGCGAGCACAGATACGCAGTATTTT.

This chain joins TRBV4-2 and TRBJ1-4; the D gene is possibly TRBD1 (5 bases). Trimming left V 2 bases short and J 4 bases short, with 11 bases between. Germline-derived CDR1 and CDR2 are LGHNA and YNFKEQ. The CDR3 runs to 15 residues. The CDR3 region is CASSQQSGNNEKLFF. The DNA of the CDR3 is TGTGCCAGCAGCCAACAATCAGGGAATAATGAAAAACTGTTTTTT.